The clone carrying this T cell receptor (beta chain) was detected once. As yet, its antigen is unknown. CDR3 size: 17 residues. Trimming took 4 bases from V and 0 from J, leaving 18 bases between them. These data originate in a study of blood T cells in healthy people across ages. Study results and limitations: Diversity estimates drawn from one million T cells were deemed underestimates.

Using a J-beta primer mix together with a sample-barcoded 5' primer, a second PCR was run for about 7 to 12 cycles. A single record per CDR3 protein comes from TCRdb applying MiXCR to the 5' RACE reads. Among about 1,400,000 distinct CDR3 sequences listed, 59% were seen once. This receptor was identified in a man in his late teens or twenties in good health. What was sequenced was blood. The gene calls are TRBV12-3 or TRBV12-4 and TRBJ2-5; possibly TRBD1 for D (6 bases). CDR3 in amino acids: CASSSSLGQIDQETQYF. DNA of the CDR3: TGTGCCAGCAGTTCCTCTTTAGGACAGATAGACCAAGAGACCCAGTACTTC.